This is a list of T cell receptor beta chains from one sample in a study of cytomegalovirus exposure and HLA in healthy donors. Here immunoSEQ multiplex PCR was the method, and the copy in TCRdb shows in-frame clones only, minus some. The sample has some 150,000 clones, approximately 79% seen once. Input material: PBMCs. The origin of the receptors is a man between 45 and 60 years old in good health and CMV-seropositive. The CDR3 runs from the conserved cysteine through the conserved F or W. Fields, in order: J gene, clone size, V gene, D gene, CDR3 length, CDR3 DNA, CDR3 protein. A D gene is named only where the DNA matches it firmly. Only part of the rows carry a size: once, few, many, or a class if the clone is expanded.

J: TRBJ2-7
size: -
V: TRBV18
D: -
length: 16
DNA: TGTGCCAGCTCACCAACTTTACCCTCAGGAGGTGGCGAGCAGTACTTC
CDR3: CASSPTLPSGGGEQYF

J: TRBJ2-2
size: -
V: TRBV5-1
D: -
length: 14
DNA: TGCGCCAGCAGCTTCGGGAATTTAGCCGGGGAGCTGTTTTTT
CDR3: CASSFGNLAGELFF

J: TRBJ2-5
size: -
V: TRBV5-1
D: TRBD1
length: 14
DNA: TGCGCCAGCAGCGGATCAACAGGGGTAGAGACCCAGTACTTC
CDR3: CASSGSTGVETQYF

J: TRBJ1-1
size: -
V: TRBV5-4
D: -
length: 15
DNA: TGTGCCAGCAGCTCCAGGGAGACCGGGGGCACTGAAGCTTTCTTT
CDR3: CASSSRETGGTEAFF

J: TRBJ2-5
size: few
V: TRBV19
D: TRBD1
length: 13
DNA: TGTGCCAGTAGTATCACAGGGGGAGAGACCCAGTACTTC
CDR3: CASSITGGETQYF

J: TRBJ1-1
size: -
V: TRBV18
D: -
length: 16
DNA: TGTGCCAGCTCACCAACCCCCAGAAATATGAACACTGAAGCTTTCTTT
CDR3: CASSPTPRNMNTEAFF

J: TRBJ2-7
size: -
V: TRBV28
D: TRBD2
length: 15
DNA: TGTGCCAGCAGTTCTGTGGCGGGAGGCTCCTACGAGCAGTACTTC
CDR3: CASSSVAGGSYEQYF

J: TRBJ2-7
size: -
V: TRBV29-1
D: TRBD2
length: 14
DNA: TGCAGCGTTGAGAGCGGGAGTATCTCCTACGAGCAGTACTTC
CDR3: CSVESGSISYEQYF

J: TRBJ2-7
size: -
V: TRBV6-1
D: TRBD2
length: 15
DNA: TGTGCCAGCAGTGCCGGGACTAGCGTCTCCTACGAGCAGTACTTC
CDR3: CASSAGTSVSYEQYF

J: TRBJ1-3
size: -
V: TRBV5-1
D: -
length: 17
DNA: TGCGCCAGCAGCTTGAGTCCGAGTAGTTTGACTGGAAACACCATATATTTT
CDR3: CASSLSPSSLTGNTIYF

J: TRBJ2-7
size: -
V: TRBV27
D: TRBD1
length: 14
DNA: TGTGCCAGCAAGATGGACAGGGCATTCTACGAGCAGTACTTC
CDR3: CASKMDRAFYEQYF

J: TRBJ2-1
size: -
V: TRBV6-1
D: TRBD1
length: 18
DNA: TGTGCCAGCAGTGACTTCACAGGGGGCTTAGGAAGGTTTTTGGAGCAGTTCTTC
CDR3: CASSDFTGGLGRFLEQFF

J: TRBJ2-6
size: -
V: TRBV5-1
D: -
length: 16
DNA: TGCGCCAGCAGCTCAGTATCCCGCTCTGGGGCCAACGTCCTGACTTTC
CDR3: CASSSVSRSGANVLTF

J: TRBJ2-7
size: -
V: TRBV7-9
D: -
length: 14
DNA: TGTGCCAGCAGCCCTCAAGGGGGAGACTACGAGCAGTACTTC
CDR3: CASSPQGGDYEQYF

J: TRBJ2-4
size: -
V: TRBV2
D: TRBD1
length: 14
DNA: TGTGCCAGCAGTGAACTAAGGACAGGTTCTGCTCCTTACTTC
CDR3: CASSELRTGSAPYF

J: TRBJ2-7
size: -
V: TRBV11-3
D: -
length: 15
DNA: TGTGCCAGCAGCTTAGAATTCGGGAGCGGGTACGAGCAGTACTTC
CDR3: CASSLEFGSGYEQYF

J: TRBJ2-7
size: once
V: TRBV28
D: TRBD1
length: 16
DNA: TGTGCCAGCAGTTTTCCCGCAGGGGACAGAGACTACGAGCAGTACTTC
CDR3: CASSFPAGDRDYEQYF

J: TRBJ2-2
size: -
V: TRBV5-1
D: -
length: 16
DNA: TGCGCCAGCAGCTTGTTGGACAGCTCGAACACCGGGGAGCTGTTTTTT
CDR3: CASSLLDSSNTGELFF

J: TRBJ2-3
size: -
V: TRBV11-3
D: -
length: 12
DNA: TGTGCCAGCAGCTTCCACACAGATACGCAGTATTTT
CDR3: CASSFHTDTQYF

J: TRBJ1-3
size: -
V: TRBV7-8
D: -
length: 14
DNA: TGTGCCAGCAGCCCCGACAGGTCTGGAAACACCATATATTTT
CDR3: CASSPDRSGNTIYF

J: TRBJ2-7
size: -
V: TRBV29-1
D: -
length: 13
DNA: TGCAGCGTTGCCCTTAGCGGCTCCTACGAGCAGTACTTC
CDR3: CSVALSGSYEQYF

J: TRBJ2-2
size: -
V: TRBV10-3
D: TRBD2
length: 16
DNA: TGTGCCATCATGGAAGTTAGCGGGAGGGCCCCCGGGGAGCTGTTTTTT
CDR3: CAIMEVSGRAPGELFF

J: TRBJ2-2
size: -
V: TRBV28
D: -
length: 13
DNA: TGTGCCAGCAGCGTACAGAACACCGGGGAGCTGTTTTTT
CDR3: CASSVQNTGELFF

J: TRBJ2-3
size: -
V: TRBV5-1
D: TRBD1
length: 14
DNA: TGCGCCAGCAGCCCGGGACAGGGGCAATATACGCAGTATTTT
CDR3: CASSPGQGQYTQYF

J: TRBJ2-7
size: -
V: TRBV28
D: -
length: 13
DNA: TGTGCCAGCAGTAATGATATCGGAGGCGAGCAGTACTTC
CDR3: CASSNDIGGEQYF

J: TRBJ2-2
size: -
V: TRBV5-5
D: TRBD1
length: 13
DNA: TGTGCCATGGGGACAGGGAACACCGGGGAGCTGTTTTTT
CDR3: CAMGTGNTGELFF

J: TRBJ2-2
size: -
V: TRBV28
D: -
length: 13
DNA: TGTGCCAGCAGTACAGGGTACACCGGGGAGCTATTTTTT
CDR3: CASSTGYTGELFF

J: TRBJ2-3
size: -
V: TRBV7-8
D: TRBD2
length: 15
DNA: TGTGCCAGCAGCTTAAGGACTAGCGGCACAGATACGCAGTATTTT
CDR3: CASSLRTSGTDTQYF

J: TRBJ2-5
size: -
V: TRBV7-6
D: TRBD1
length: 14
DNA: TGTGCCAGCAGCTTTTCAGGGGGCGGAGAGACCCAGTACTTC
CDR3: CASSFSGGGETQYF

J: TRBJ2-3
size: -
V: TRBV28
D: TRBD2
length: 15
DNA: TGTGCCAGCAGATTCCCTAGCGGCGGGGGAGATACGCAGTATTTT
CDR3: CASRFPSGGGDTQYF

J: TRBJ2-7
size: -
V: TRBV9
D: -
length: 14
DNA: TGTGCCAGCAGCGCGACGGACTACTCCTACGAGCAGTACTTC
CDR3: CASSATDYSYEQYF

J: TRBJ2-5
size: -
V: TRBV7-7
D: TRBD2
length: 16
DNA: TGTGCTAGCAGCTTAGCGGGGACGGGAGATGGAGAGACCCAGTACTTC
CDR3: CASSLAGTGDGETQYF

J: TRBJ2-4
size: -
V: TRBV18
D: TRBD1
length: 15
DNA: TGTGCCAGCTCACCGGCCGGGACAGGGGAGGGCATTCAGTACTTC
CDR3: CASSPAGTGEGIQYF

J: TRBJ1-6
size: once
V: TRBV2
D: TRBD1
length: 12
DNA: TGTGCCAGCGGCGGGCAGGGGGGCATACCCCACTTT
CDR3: CASGGQGGIPHF

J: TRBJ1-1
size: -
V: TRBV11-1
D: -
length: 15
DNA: TGTGCCAGCAGCTTGTCTCCGGACTCCTACACTGAAGCTTTCTTT
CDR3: CASSLSPDSYTEAFF

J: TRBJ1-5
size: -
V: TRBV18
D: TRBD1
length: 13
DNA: TGTGCCAGCTCACCAGACAGGGGGCAGCCCCAGCATTTT
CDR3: CASSPDRGQPQHF

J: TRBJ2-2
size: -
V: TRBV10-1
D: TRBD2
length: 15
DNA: TGCGCCAGCAGTTCTACTAGCGGGAACACCGGGGAGCTGTTTTTT
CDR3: CASSSTSGNTGELFF

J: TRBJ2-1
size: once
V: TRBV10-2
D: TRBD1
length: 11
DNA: TGCGCCAGCAGTATGGACAGGGAACAGTTCTTC
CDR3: CASSMDREQFF

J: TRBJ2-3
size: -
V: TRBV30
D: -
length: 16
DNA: TGTGCCATGCCTCGAGAGGGTGCGGGGACGGGGGATACGCAGTATTTT
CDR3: CAMPREGAGTGDTQYF

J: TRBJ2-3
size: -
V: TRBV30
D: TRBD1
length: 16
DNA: TGTGCTTGGAGTATAGGGGGCACAGGGGAAAGAGATACGCAGTATTTT
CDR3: CAWSIGGTGERDTQYF

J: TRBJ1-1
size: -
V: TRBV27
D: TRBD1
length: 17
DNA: TGTGCCAGCAGTAAGGCCTACCGGGGACAGAAGAACACTGAAGCTTTCTTT
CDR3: CASSKAYRGQKNTEAFF

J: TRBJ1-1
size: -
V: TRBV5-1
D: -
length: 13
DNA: TGCGCCAGCAGCATCGCCGGGAGCACTGAAGCTTTCTTT
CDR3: CASSIAGSTEAFF

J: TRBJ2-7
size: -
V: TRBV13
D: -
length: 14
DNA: TGTGCCAGCAGCTTAGGACGCACACCGCCCGAGCAGTACTTC
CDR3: CASSLGRTPPEQYF

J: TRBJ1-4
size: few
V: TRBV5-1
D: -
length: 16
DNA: TGCGCCAGCAGCTTGGACAGGGAGAAGACTAATGAAAAACTGTTTTTT
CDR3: CASSLDREKTNEKLFF

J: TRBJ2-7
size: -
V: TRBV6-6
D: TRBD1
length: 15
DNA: TGTGCCAGCAGTAAACCGGGACAGGGGGAATACGAGCAGTACTTC
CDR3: CASSKPGQGEYEQYF

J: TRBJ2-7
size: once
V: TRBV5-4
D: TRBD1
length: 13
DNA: TGTGCCAGCAGCAGGGACAGGGCCTACGAGCAGTACTTC
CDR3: CASSRDRAYEQYF

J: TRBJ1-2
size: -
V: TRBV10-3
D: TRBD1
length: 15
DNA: TGTGCCATCAGTGAGTCGCAGGACAGGGGGCATGGCTACACCTTC
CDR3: CAISESQDRGHGYTF

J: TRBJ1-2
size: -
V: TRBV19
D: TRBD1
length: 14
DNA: TGTGCCAGTAGTCTCCGGGACAGCCTTGGTGGCTACACCTTC
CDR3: CASSLRDSLGGYTF

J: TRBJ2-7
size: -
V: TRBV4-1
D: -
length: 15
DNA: TGCGCCAGCAGCCAAGAAGGCGGGTTCCCCTACGAGCAGTACTTC
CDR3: CASSQEGGFPYEQYF

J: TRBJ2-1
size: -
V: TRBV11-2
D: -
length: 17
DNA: TGTGCCAGCAGCTTAGCAATCCTGAGGTTACCTCTCAATGAGCAGTTCTTC
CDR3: CASSLAILRLPLNEQFF

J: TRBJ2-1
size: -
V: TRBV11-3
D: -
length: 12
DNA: TGTGCCAGCAGCAAGGAGGGGAATGAGCAGTTCTTC
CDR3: CASSKEGNEQFF

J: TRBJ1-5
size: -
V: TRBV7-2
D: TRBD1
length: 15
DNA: TGTGCCAGCAGAGGGGGCCCAAACCCGAATCAGCCCCAGCATTTT
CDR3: CASRGGPNPNQPQHF

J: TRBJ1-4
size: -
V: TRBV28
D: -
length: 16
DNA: TGTGCCAGCAGTTACCCCTTCACGAGGGCTAATGAAAAACTGTTTTTT
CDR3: CASSYPFTRANEKLFF

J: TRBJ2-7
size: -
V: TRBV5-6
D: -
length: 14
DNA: TGTGCCAGCAGCCTACTACAGGTTAACTACGAGCAGTACTTC
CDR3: CASSLLQVNYEQYF

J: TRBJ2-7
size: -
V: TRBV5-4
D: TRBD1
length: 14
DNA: TGTGCCAGCAGCTCGGGACAGGACTCCTACGAGCAGTACTTC
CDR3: CASSSGQDSYEQYF

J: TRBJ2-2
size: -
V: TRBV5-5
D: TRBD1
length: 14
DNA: TGTGCCAGCAGCTGGACAGGGTTATCCGGGGAGCTGTTTTTT
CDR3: CASSWTGLSGELFF

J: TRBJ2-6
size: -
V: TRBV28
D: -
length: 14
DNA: TGTGCCAGCACCCGAGACTCTGGGGCCAACGTCCTGACTTTC
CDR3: CASTRDSGANVLTF

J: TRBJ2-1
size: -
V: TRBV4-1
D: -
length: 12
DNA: TGCGCCAGCAGCCAAGTATCGTCGGAGCAGTTCTTC
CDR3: CASSQVSSEQFF